Listed here are 7 T cell receptor beta chains from one sample, sequenced in a study of T-cell reconstitution after alpha-beta-depleted transplantation in children. Preparation of the TCRbeta library was carried out with unique molecular identifiers. MiXCR was run by TCRdb on the PCR reads, yielding one entry per CDR3 protein. Among 500,000 to 750,000 distinct CDR3 sequences listed, roughly 13% were seen once. This specimen was PBMCs, mostly from graft donor cells, taken 360 days after TCRalphabeta/CD19-depleted stem cell transplant. All receptors derive from a male patient younger than 18 who had a stem cell transplant for acute myeloid leukemia, so the T cells may come from the graft donor.

The rearrangement links TRBV20-1 to TRBJ2-4; 12 nucleotides align to TRBD2. V gave up 2 bases and J gave up 4 bases; unmatched junction bases: 3. Germline-derived CDR1 and CDR2 are DFQATT and SNEGSKA (reference sequence). This CDR3 is 15 amino acids long. The CDR3 nucleotides read TGCAGTGCTAGACTAGCGGGAGGGGAGAAAAACATTCAGTACTTC. Residues: CSARLAGGEKNIQYF.

This chain joins TRBV20-1 and TRBJ2-2; D gene ambiguous. Germline-derived CDR1 and CDR2 are DFQATT and SNEGSKA (reference sequence). V was pared by 3 bases and J by 1 base, with 6 bases between. The CDR3 totals 13 residues. The CDR3 bases are TGCAGTGCTAGGAAACAGAACACCGGGGAGCTGTTTTTT. Translated, it gives CSARKQNTGELFF.

Many counts were recorded for this clonotype. This chain joins TRBV7-9 and TRBJ1-1; D unclear. Germline-derived CDR1 and CDR2 are SEHNR and FQNEAQ (reference sequence). The V end lost 5 bases, the J end lost 9 bases, and 13 bases lay between the germline ends. This CDR3 has 12 amino acids. This chain's CDR3 is CASSASEVQAFF. The CDR3 nucleotides are TGTGCCAGCAGCGCCAGTGAGGTACAAGCTTTCTTT.

The chain carries TRBV20-1 and TRBJ2-5; TRBD1 agrees at 7 bases. The CDR3 is 13 residues long. Germline V lookup: CDR1 DFQATT, CDR2 SNEGSKA (reference sequence). V shed 6 bases and J 2 bases; nucleotides not matched to a gene: 6. The DNA for the CDR3 is TGCAGTGCCCCAGGACAGGATCAAGAGACCCAGTACTTC. Amino acids: CSAPGQDQETQYF.

This clonotype was detected many times. The chain combines TRBV29-1 with TRBJ2-7, with TRBD2 matching over 7 bases. Germline CDR1 reads SQVTM; CDR2 reads ANQGSEA. This CDR3 has 12 amino acids. Trimming took 8 bases from V and 2 from J; bases not matched to a gene: 6. CDR3 sequence (DNA): TGCAGCTTCCAGCGGGGAGCCTACGAGCAGTACTTC. Amino acids: CSFQRGAYEQYF.

The table lists this clonotype with a few counts. The chain links TRBV7-3 to TRBJ2-2; 7 bases agree with TRBD1. There are 16 residues in the CDR3. CDR1 is SGHTA and CDR2 is FQGTGA in the germline V gene. V lost 5 bases to trimming and J lost 4 bases; unmatched junction nucleotides: 10. CDR3 region: CASSEKTGPLTGELFF. In DNA, the CDR3 is TGTGCCAGCAGCGAAAAGACAGGGCCGCTCACCGGGGAGCTGTTTTTT.

The chain is built from TRBV20-1 and TRBJ1-6; tentatively, D is TRBD1 (6 bases). The germline V and J ends were trimmed by 0 bases and 13 bases, with 13 bases remaining between them. CDR1 and CDR2 (germline): DFQATT, SNEGSKA (reference sequence). The CDR3 contains 13 residues. The CDR3 spells CSARDTGIGPLHF. In nucleotides, the CDR3 is TGCAGTGCTAGAGACACAGGGATCGGGCCCCTCCACTTT.